The 25 T cell receptor beta chains presented below share a single source sample, sequenced in a study of T cells after posttransplantation cyclophosphamide (dated by TCRdb to 2016 to 2017). The treatment or condition label for this specimen denotes: high-dose cyclophosphamide on days +3 and +4 as single-agent GVHD prophylaxis. Patients in the PTCy group got busulfan and fludarabine conditioning, a marrow graft from a related or unrelated donor, and cyclophosphamide on days +3 and +4. Preparation of the library involved the immunoSEQ multiplex PCR assay. Not all clones reach the TCRdb copy of this immuneACCESS table, which keeps in-frame sequences only. Checked studies attribute under half of the gap to unresolved V genes and leave the rest unexplained. This sample was tabulated with about 7,700 clones, among which there are no singletons. The ten largest clones add up to around 25% of the sample.

The material sequenced was PBMCs, taken 94 days after allogeneic stem cell transplant with posttransplant cyclophosphamide. The receptors were sampled from a female patient in her 60s who received an allogeneic stem cell transplant from an unrelated donor, was CMV-positive, and had acute GVHD only. Because of the transplant, the T cells may be the graft donor's rather than the patient's own.

There are many counts of this clone. The V gene is TRBV6-2 or TRBV6-3, the J gene TRBJ1-5; TRBD1 matches 12 bases. Germline V gene lookup returns CDR1 MNHEY and CDR2 SVGEGT. Losses at the gene ends were 10 bases for V and 8 bases for J; bases not matched to a gene: 3. The CDR3 extends over 12 amino acids. CDR3 protein: CAMGTGGKPQHF. CDR3 coding DNA: TGTGCCATGGGGACAGGGGGCAAGCCCCAGCATTTT.

CDR3 bases: TGCGCCAGCAGCCAAGACGCCGGGACAGGGGCGAGCGAGCAGTACTTC. This encodes CASSQDAGTGASEQYF. The V and J genes are TRBV4-3 and TRBJ2-7; the match to TRBD1 covers 10 bases. The V gene's germline CDR1 is LGHNA and CDR2 YSLEER. Trimming removed 0 bases from V and 6 bases from J; junction bases left unmatched: 8. The CDR3 extends over 16 amino acids.

This clone came up many times. The chain employs TRBV24-1 and TRBJ2-1, with D perhaps assigned TRBD1 or TRBD2 (7 bases each). The V end lost 7 bases, the J end lost 9 bases, and 18 bases lay between the germline ends. The CDR3 totals 14 residues. The germline V gene has CDR1 KGHDR and CDR2 SFDVKD. The CDR3 DNA sequence: TGTGCCACCAGGGGGGAGGGGGCGGTTTCTGAGCAGTTCTTC. It codes for CATRGEGAVSEQFF.

Many counts were recorded for this clone. The chain joins TRBV19 to TRBJ2-3; tentatively, D is TRBD2 (6 bases). Per germline, CDR1 LNHDA and CDR2 SQIVND (reference sequence). The CDR3 sequence is 13 residues long. The V end was cut by 8 bases, the J end by 4 bases, with 13 bases between. The CDR3 loop is CASSGTAADTQYF. The CDR3 DNA sequence: TGTGCCAGTTCGGGGACTGCGGCAGATACGCAGTATTTT. Supplemented by reference TRBV19 and TRBJ2-3, the full variable domain reads DGGITQSPKYLFRKEGQNVTLSCEQNLNHDAMYWYRQDPGQGLRLIYYSQIVNDFQKGDIAEGYSVSREKKESFPLTVTSAQKNPTAFYLCASSGTAADTQYFGPGTRLTVL.

This clone was seen at least ten times. The chain uses TRBV19 and TRBJ1-2; D uncertain. Germline CDR1 is LNHDA and CDR2 is SQIVND (reference sequence). V was shortened by 3 bases and J by 5 bases, with 7 bases between the two germline ends. The CDR3 length is 12 residues. CDR3 DNA sequence: TGTGCCAGTAGTATTTCGGTATATGGCTACACCTTC. It translates to CASSISVYGYTF.

The sample holds many counts of this clone. This sequence joins TRBV6-4 and TRBJ2-3, with 9 bases lining up with TRBD2. Per the germline V gene, CDR1 is MRHNA and CDR2 is SNTAGT. V dropped 0 bases and J dropped 6; count of bases not matched to a gene: 7. The CDR3 has 16 residues. The CDR3 bases are TGTGCCAGCAGTGACTCCGGCGGGGGGGGAAAGGATACGCAGTATTTT. This sequence encodes CASSDSGGGGKDTQYF.

This clone was counted ten times or more. V is TRBV7-8 and J is TRBJ1-1; perhaps TRBD1 as D (5 bases). With 4 bases removed from V and 6 bases from J, the gap between germline ends came to 15 bases. This CDR3 spans 14 amino acids. Germline lookup yields CDR1 SGHVS and CDR2 FQNEAQ. DNA for the CDR3: TGTGCCAGCAGCTACTACATTGGGGGGGCTGAAGCTTTCTTT. As protein: CASSYYIGGAEAFF.

In this sample, this clone turned up many times. The chain recombines TRBV10-3 with TRBJ2-2, with 11 bases fitting TRBD2. This CDR3 is built from 16 residues. Germline V gene sequence: CDR1 ENHRY, CDR2 SYGVKD. J was trimmed by 8 bases and V by 3 bases; bases with no gene match: 8. The CDR3 bases are TGTGCCATCAGTGATATTAGCGGGGGGGCCGCAGGGGAGCTGTTTTTT. Its protein product is CAISDISGGAAGELFF.

Ten or more counts support this clone. The rearrangement links TRBV25-1 to TRBJ1-1; TRBD1 matches 8 bases. The CDR3 totals 13 residues. Losses at the gene ends were 6 bases for V and 5 bases for J; bases not matched to a gene: 5. Germline V gene sequence: CDR1 MGHDK, CDR2 SYGVNS. CDR3 protein: CASSTGGRTEAFF. Written as DNA, the CDR3 is TGTGCCAGCAGCACAGGGGGTAGGACTGAAGCTTTCTTT.

This clone has a count of ten or more. V gene TRBV6-2 or TRBV6-3 combines with J gene TRBJ2-1, with TRBD1 matching over 12 bases. The trim removed 7 bases at V and 5 bases at J, leaving 6 bases unmatched. Germline loops: CDR1 MNHEY, CDR2 SVGEGT. The CDR3 is made up of 15 amino acids. The DNA of the CDR3 is TGTGCCAGCACCGGGGGACAGGGGGCGCACAATGAGCAGTTCTTC. Its protein is CASTGGQGAHNEQFF.

This clone was seen ten or more times. The CDR3 region has the DNA TGTGCCAGCAGCCAAGTGGCAGGCCTCCAAGAGACCCAGTACTTC. It is translated as CASSQVAGLQETQYF. The genes are TRBV14 and TRBJ2-5, with unresolved D. Per the germline V gene, CDR1 is SGHDN and CDR2 is FVKESK. CDR3 length equals 15 residues. The germline V and J ends were trimmed by 1 base and 1 base, with 10 bases remaining between them.

The sample holds many counts of this clone. The rearrangement uses TRBV27 and TRBJ2-5; 7 positions match TRBD2. Trimming took 3 bases from V and 1 from J; bases not matched to a gene: 2. CDR1 is MNHEY and CDR2 is SMNVEV in the germline V gene (reference sequence). The CDR3 loop spans 14 amino acids. The CDR3 DNA reads as TGTGCCAGCAGTTTTGTAGCGGGCCAAGAGACCCAGTACTTC. It specifies CASSFVAGQETQYF.

This clone appeared many times. J is TRBJ1-2 and V is TRBV7-2; D unclear. The CDR3 has 14 amino acids. Trimming removed 5 bases from V and 1 base from J, with 11 bases in between. From germline, CDR1 is SGHTA and CDR2 FQGNSA. The CDR3 spells CASSPSGGNYGYTF. CDR3 in DNA: TGTGCCAGCAGCCCCTCGGGTGGTAACTATGGCTACACCTTC.

This clone was counted many times. The chain has TRBV7-9 and TRBJ1-2; D possibly corresponds to TRBD1 (6 bases). Germline-derived CDR1 and CDR2 are SEHNR and FQNEAQ (reference sequence). V lost 4 bases to trimming and J lost 4 bases, with 16 bases between them. The CDR3 has 15 amino acids. CDR3 coding DNA: TGTGCCAGCAGCTCTTCAGGGGAAGTAGGCTATGGCTACACCTTC. The encoded protein is CASSSSGEVGYGYTF.

This clone was counted at least ten times. The chain carries TRBV13 and TRBJ2-7, with 9 bases matching TRBD1. V was pared by 5 bases and J by 5 bases, with 7 bases of the junction left unmatched. In germline, CDR1 is PRHDT, CDR2 FYEKMQ (reference sequence). The CDR3 totals 14 residues. The DNA of the CDR3 is TGTGCCAGCAGCCTTAACAGGGGGCCCAACGAGCAGTACTTC. It is translated as CASSLNRGPNEQYF.

This clone was recorded many times. The rearrangement links TRBV27 to TRBJ2-2; tentatively, D is TRBD1 or TRBD2 (7 bases each). CDR1 MNHEY and CDR2 SMNVEV come from the germline V gene (reference sequence). Trimming stripped 9 bases from V and 6 bases from J, with 17 bases between. The CDR3 covers 14 residues. CDR3: CASTAGQKAGELFF. The CDR3 region has the DNA TGTGCCAGTACAGCGGGACAGAAGGCCGGGGAGCTGTTTTTT.

This clone was counted ten times or more. This chain connects TRBV6-1 to TRBJ1-1, with TRBD1 matching 8 bases. V lost 8 bases, J lost 2 bases, and 10 bases stayed unmatched. Germline V gene sequence: CDR1 MNHNS, CDR2 SASEGT. The CDR3 contains 15 residues. The chain's CDR3 is CASAFLTGANTEAFF. The CDR3 DNA reads as TGTGCCAGCGCATTTCTGACAGGGGCCAACACTGAAGCTTTCTTT.

This clone has a count of ten or more. The gene calls are TRBV6-6 and TRBJ2-2; 7 nucleotides agree with TRBD1. Unmatched junction bases numbered 8, after V lost 6 bases and J lost 1 base. Looked up from germline, CDR1 is MNHNY and CDR2 is SVGAGI (reference sequence). CDR3 length: 16 residues. Here the CDR3 DNA reads TGTGCCAGCAGCAGCAGGACAGGTCAGAACACCGGGGAGCTGTTTTTT. Its protein product is CASSSRTGQNTGELFF.

This clone was observed many times. The J gene is TRBJ2-6, the V gene TRBV5-1; no reliable D call. This CDR3 is 16 amino acids long. V was cut by 1 base and J by 1 base, with 9 bases left in between. Germline lookup yields CDR1 SGHRS and CDR2 YFSETQ. The DNA for the CDR3 is TGCGCCAGCAGCTTGTCGCTGACTTCTGGGGCCAACGTCCTGACTTTC. Translation: CASSLSLTSGANVLTF.

Many counts were recorded for this clone. The chain uses TRBV7-9 and TRBJ1-5; D perhaps matches TRBD1 (6 bases). The V and J ends lost 1 base and 3 bases respectively, with 10 bases between them. Germline CDR1 and CDR2: SEHNR and FQNEAQ (reference sequence). The CDR3 extends over 15 amino acids. This chain's CDR3 is CASSLGGQLNQPQHF. The DNA of the CDR3 is TGTGCCAGCAGCTTAGGAGGACAGCTCAATCAGCCCCAGCATTTT.

This clone was recorded at least ten times. The chain employs TRBV11-2 and TRBJ1-6, with 7 nucleotides matching TRBD1. Unmatched junction bases numbered 7, after V lost 1 base and J lost 1 base. The germline gives CDR1 SGHAT, CDR2 FQNNGV. The length of the CDR3 is 18 residues. In DNA form, the CDR3 reads TGTGCCAGCAGCTTAGCTGGCAGGGGGTTTTCCTATAATTCACCCCTCCACTTT. It specifies CASSLAGRGFSYNSPLHF. Together with reference TRBV11-2 and TRBJ1-6, the CDR3 gives the full variable domain: EAGVAQSPRYKIIEKRQSVAFWCNPISGHATLYWYQQILGQGPKLLIQFQNNGVVDDSQLPKDRFSAERLKGVDSTLKIQPAKLEDSAVYLCASSLAGRGFSYNSPLHFGNGTRLTVT.

At least ten counts were recorded for this clone. The CDR3 DNA sequence: TGTGCCAGCAGTTCGGACAACATGGGCACTGAAGCTTTCTTT. It is translated as CASSSDNMGTEAFF. The chain uses TRBV27 and TRBJ1-1; D may be TRBD1 (5 bases). Trimming removed 4 bases at V and 4 bases at J, with 13 bases between. CDR1 and CDR2 from the germline V gene are MNHEY and SMNVEV (reference sequence). The CDR3 sequence is 14 residues long.

At least ten counts were recorded for this clone. The chain employs TRBV7-2 and TRBJ1-1; the D gene is possibly TRBD1 (5 bases). V lost 2 bases and J lost 7, with 20 bases in between. Germline V lookup: CDR1 SGHTA, CDR2 FQGNSA. The CDR3 totals 16 residues. The CDR3: CASSLTGRNLRGEAFF. The CDR3 DNA is TGTGCCAGCAGCTTAACAGGCCGAAATTTAAGGGGTGAAGCTTTCTTT.

This clone was observed at least ten times. CDR3: CAPLESRLSYEQYF. DNA of the CDR3: TGTGCCCCCCTAGAGAGCCGGCTCAGCTACGAGCAGTACTTC. The chain is built from TRBV24-1 and TRBJ2-7; D uncertain. Per the germline V gene, CDR1 is KGHDR and CDR2 is SFDVKD. V lost 12 bases to trimming and J lost 3 bases, with 20 bases between them. The CDR3 consists of 14 residues.

This clone occurred many times. The chain is built from TRBV19 and TRBJ1-5; TRBD1 matches at 8 bases. J was trimmed by 2 bases and V by 11 bases; bases with no gene match: 17. Germline values: CDR1 LNHDA, CDR2 SQIVND (reference sequence). The CDR3 sequence is 17 residues long. The CDR3 spells CARPISGGADGNQPQHF. The CDR3 bases are TGTGCCCGACCCATCTCAGGGGGCGCAGATGGCAATCAGCCCCAGCATTTT.